One T cell receptor beta chain is described in this entry. Germline CDR1 reads MNHEY; CDR2 reads SMNVEV (reference sequence). V lost 8 bases, J lost 0 bases, and 12 bases lay in between. This CDR3 comprises 14 residues. Sequencing used immunoSEQ multiplex PCR; TCRdb keeps in-frame clones, though not all of them. This table holds approximately 60,000 clones, just over 95% found once. The data were obtained in a study of siplizumab effects on memory and regulatory T cells. The sequenced sample was naive CD8+ T cells sorted from blood. This receptor was taken from a human donor in good health. V gene TRBV27 combines with J gene TRBJ2-3; D possibly corresponds to TRBD2 (6 bases). CDR3 sequence reads: CASQGGLSTDTQYF. The DNA of the CDR3 is TGTGCCAGCCAGGGAGGACTCAGCACAGATACGCAGTATTTT.